The 18 T cell receptor beta chains below were found in one sample sequenced in a study of T cell clones after liver transplantation. Assay: immunoSEQ multiplex PCR; the TCRdb copy retains only in-frame clones and omits some. Here the sample spans 65,000 to 95,000 clones, 75% to 85% being singletons. The material was CD4+ T cells from blood, obtained before liver transplant. The receptors here all came from a human donor who received a liver transplant.

The chain recombines TRBV9 with TRBJ1-4; a possible D gene is TRBD1 (6 bases). Germline CDR1 reads SGDLS; CDR2 reads YYNGEE. The V end was cut by 4 bases, the J end by 7 bases, with 17 bases between. This CDR3 is built from 15 residues. CDR3 residues: CASSLRQDVGEKLFF. CDR3 nucleotide sequence: TGTGCCAGCAGCTTGAGACAGGACGTGGGTGAAAAACTGTTTTTT.

This clone was seen a few times. V gene TRBV10-3 combines with J gene TRBJ2-7, with D possibly being TRBD1 or TRBD2 (6 bases each). Germline CDR1 and CDR2: ENHRY and SYGVKD. This CDR3 region has 13 residues. The V end was cut by 9 bases, the J end by 0 bases, with 12 bases between. The CDR3 is CAIGGPSSYEQYF. The CDR3 DNA sequence: TGTGCCATTGGGGGGCCTAGCTCCTACGAGCAGTACTTC.

Points on this clone: This sample includes further DNA sequences coding for the same CDR3. This chain uses TRBV6-6 with TRBJ1-5; possible D gene TRBD1, 5 bases. The CDR3 runs 13 residues. CDR1 MNHNY and CDR2 SVGAGI come from the germline V gene (reference sequence). The germline V and J ends were trimmed by 2 bases and 7 bases, with 9 bases remaining between them. This CDR3 is CASSYGGSQPQHF. In nucleotides, the CDR3 is TGTGCCAGCAGTTACGGGGGGAGCCAGCCCCAGCATTTT.

This clone was found once. The sample contains more than one DNA sequence encoding this CDR3. The chain carries TRBV5-1 and TRBJ2-1; 8 nucleotides agree with TRBD2. With V trimmed by 4 bases and J by 0 bases, 3 bases remained unmatched. Germline V lookup: CDR1 SGHRS, CDR2 YFSETQ. The CDR3 contains 15 residues. Here the CDR3 reads CASSLSGSSYNEQFF. The DNA for the CDR3 is TGCGCCAGCAGCCTCAGCGGGAGCTCCTACAATGAGCAGTTCTTC.

The chain carries TRBV5-5 and TRBJ1-1; tentatively, D is TRBD1 (6 bases). This CDR3 has 15 residues. The germline V gene has CDR1 SGHKS and CDR2 YYEKEE (reference sequence). V lost 1 base and J lost 5, with 15 bases in between. The chain's CDR3 is CASSLTTGWGTEAFF. The CDR3 nucleotides are TGTGCCAGCAGCTTGACCACAGGGTGGGGGACTGAAGCTTTCTTT.

This clone appeared once. The chain has TRBV5-1 and TRBJ1-1; D perhaps matches TRBD1 (6 bases). The CDR3 contains 13 residues. Per germline, CDR1 SGHRS and CDR2 YFSETQ. Trimming shortened V by 9 bases and J by 3 bases, and 15 bases separated the two germline ends. The DNA of the CDR3 is TGCGCCATACGCCGGGAGGGGGACACTGAAGCTTTCTTT. Amino acid sequence: CAIRREGDTEAFF.

The chain couples TRBV28 to TRBJ2-3; possibly TRBD2 for D (6 bases). Trimming cost V 3 bases and J 1 base, with 17 bases left between them. In germline, CDR1 is MDHEN, CDR2 SYDVKM. CDR3 length: 17 amino acids. The CDR3 sequence: CASSFAYGSDGTDTQYF. The CDR3 bases are TGTGCCAGCAGTTTTGCTTACGGGAGCGACGGCACAGATACGCAGTATTTT.

The chain links TRBV6-5 to TRBJ1-3; D unclear. Trimming took off 2 bases at V and 4 bases at J, with 12 bases between the two ends. The CDR3 spans 15 residues. Germline V gives CDR1 MNHEY, CDR2 SVGAGI. The CDR3 region is CASSYRSGDGNTIYF. CDR3 sequence (DNA): TGTGCCAGCAGTTACCGCTCAGGAGACGGAAACACCATATATTTT.

The sample holds a few counts of this clone. The rearrangement joins TRBV2 to TRBJ2-1; 10 bases are shared with TRBD2. The CDR3 is 16 residues long. The J segment lost 8 bases and the V segment lost 6 bases, leaving 13 bases of the junction unmatched. In germline, CDR1 is SNHLY, CDR2 FYNNEI. Here the CDR3 DNA reads TGTGCCAGCAGAAGAGATATAGCGGGAGGATCGGATGAGCAGTTCTTC. Encoded protein: CASRRDIAGGSDEQFF.

This chain connects TRBV7-2 to TRBJ2-1; 10 nucleotides line up with TRBD2. V lost 5 bases, J lost 3 bases, and 4 bases stayed unmatched. The CDR3 is 15 amino acids. CDR1 and CDR2 from the germline V gene are SGHTA and FQGNSA. The CDR3 DNA reads TGTGCCAGCAGCCGAGCGGGAGGGAACTACAATGAGCAGTTCTTC. Amino acids: CASSRAGGNYNEQFF.

The rearrangement joins TRBV18 to TRBJ2-3, with 10 bases fitting TRBD2. This CDR3 is 16 amino acids long. Germline V CDR1 and CDR2: KGHSH, LQKENI. V was clipped by 1 base and J by 6 bases; unmatched bases: 7. The CDR3 is CASSPLALAGSDTQYF. The CDR3 DNA reads as TGTGCCAGCTCACCACTTGCACTAGCGGGAAGCGATACGCAGTATTTT. Filled out from reference TRBV18 and TRBJ2-3, the complete variable domain reads NAGVMQNPRHLVRRRGQEARLRCSPMKGHSHVYWYRQLPEEGLKFMVYLQKENIIDESGMPKERFSAEFPKEGPSILRIQQVVRGDSAAYFCASSPLALAGSDTQYFGPGTRLTVL.

CDR3 loop: CASSRRNEKLFF. The CDR3 nucleotides read TGTGCCAGCAGCCGTCGGAATGAAAAACTGTTTTTT. V gene TRBV2 combines with J gene TRBJ1-4; the D is unclear. With 6 bases removed from V and 5 bases from J, the gap between germline ends came to 7 bases. The CDR3 runs to 12 residues. The germline CDR1 and CDR2 sequences are SNHLY and FYNNEI.

The chain joins TRBV11-3 to TRBJ1-2, with D possibly being TRBD1 (5 bases). The CDR3 spans 17 residues. V lost 0 bases to trimming and J lost 4 bases, with 18 bases between them. Germline V gene sequence: CDR1 SGHNT, CDR2 YENEEA. CDR3 sequence reads: CASSLEGEHPKAYGYTF. The CDR3 coding sequence is TGTGCCAGCAGCTTAGAGGGGGAACACCCCAAGGCCTATGGCTACACCTTC.

This clone appeared once. The rearrangement joins TRBV19 to TRBJ1-1, with a possible D match to TRBD1 (6 bases). Trimming pared 5 bases from V and 1 base from J, leaving 14 bases between. This CDR3 is 15 amino acids long. Germline V lookup: CDR1 LNHDA, CDR2 SQIVND (reference sequence). The CDR3 region is CASSPRGRGNTEAFF. The DNA for the CDR3 is TGTGCCAGTAGTCCCCGGGGCAGGGGGAACACTGAAGCTTTCTTT.

The chain couples TRBV6-1 to TRBJ1-2; D remains unclear. Germline V gene data show CDR1 as MNHNS and CDR2 as SASEGT. Deletions cut 8 bases from V and 4 bases from J, with 17 bases between. CDR3 length: 14 residues. The CDR3 nucleotides are TGTGCCAGCGGCAGACTTTCGGCTACCTATGGCTACACCTTC. Protein sequence: CASGRLSATYGYTF.

The V gene is TRBV10-2, the J gene TRBJ1-4; 7 bases match TRBD1. This CDR3 contains 12 residues. J lost 5 bases, V lost 10 bases, and 4 bases had no gene match. Per the germline V gene, CDR1 is WSHSY and CDR2 is SAAADI. The CDR3: CATWTGNEKLFF. CDR3 DNA sequence: TGCGCCACGTGGACAGGCAATGAAAAACTGTTTTTT.

The chain carries TRBV5-8 and TRBJ2-7, with 11 bases fitting TRBD1. The V gene end was trimmed by 4 bases and the J gene end by 5 bases; junction bases not matched to a gene: 8. The germline CDR1 and CDR2 sequences are SGHTS and YDEGEE. The CDR3 is made up of 15 amino acids. DNA for the CDR3: TGTGCCAGCAGCCTGGCGGGACAGGGGGGGAACGAGCAGTACTTC. Amino acids: CASSLAGQGGNEQYF.

The chain links TRBV5-1 to TRBJ1-4; D remains ambiguous. Trimming left V 5 bases short and J 3 bases short, with 8 bases between. The germline CDR1 and CDR2 sequences are SGHRS and YFSETQ. CDR3 length equals 13 residues. The CDR3 nucleotides read TGCGCCAGCAGAGAAATGGCTAATGAAAAACTGTTTTTT. Translating it yields CASREMANEKLFF.